This T cell receptor (beta chain) appears in the sequencing data of a study of OX40 agonist ivuxolimab in advanced cancers. The overall study: Clinicians treated patients with ivuxolimab, an agonistic anti-OX40 (CD134) antibody. Ivuxolimab was administered intravenously to patients at 0.01 to 10 mg/kg every 2 weeks.

This clone turned up a few times. CDR1 MNHEY and CDR2 SVGAGI come from the germline V gene. The CDR3 extends over 13 amino acids. With 6 bases removed from V and 3 bases from J, the gap between germline ends came to 11 bases. Sequenced by immunoSEQ multiplex PCR; TCRdb stores in-frame clones only, minus some. The data show tens of thousands of clones, around 84% seen once. The sample was CD4+ or CD8+ T cells sorted from blood, taken in a trial of the OX40 agonist ivuxolimab. V is TRBV6-5 and J is TRBJ1-2; no firm D call. This sequence was found in an adult with an advanced solid tumor such as melanoma, head and neck, liver or kidney cancer. CDR3 bases: TGTGCCAGCAGCCGGAGTAGGGACTATGGCTACACCTTC. Translating it yields CASSRSRDYGYTF.